Listed here are 10 T cell receptor beta chains from one sample, sequenced in a study of blood T cell repertoires in COVID-19. The repertoire was sequenced with immunoSEQ multiplex PCR; TCRdb's copy has only in-frame clones and lacks some. This sample yields around 450,000 clones, of which about 90% are seen a single time; about 0.65% belongs to the top ten. The sample was PBMCs or T cells enriched from blood (not recorded which). The source of these receptors is a young woman who had recovered from COVID-19.

The V gene is TRBV7-9, the J gene TRBJ2-5; 9 bases match TRBD1. This CDR3 spans 14 amino acids. Germline lookup yields CDR1 SEHNR and CDR2 FQNEAQ (reference sequence). Unmatched junction bases numbered 4, after V lost 4 bases and J lost 4 bases. CDR3 DNA: TGTGCCAGCAGCTCCTGGGGACAGGGAGAGACCCAGTACTTC. Its translation: CASSSWGQGETQYF.

The gene calls are TRBV7-9 and TRBJ2-5; 8 bases align to TRBD2. The CDR3 runs 17 residues. V lost 5 bases to trimming and J lost 5 bases; unmatched junction nucleotides: 16. Germline V gene data show CDR1 as SEHNR and CDR2 as FQNEAQ (reference sequence). The CDR3 sequence: CASSPPGGGHYGETQYF. In nucleotides, the CDR3 is TGTGCCAGCAGCCCTCCGGGGGGGGGCCATTACGGGGAGACCCAGTACTTC.

This clone was seen only a few times. This chain links TRBV30 with TRBJ2-5; 14 bases are a match to TRBD2. Germline assignment: CDR1 GTSNPN and CDR2 SVGIG (reference sequence). V dropped 2 bases and J dropped 3; count of bases not matched to a gene: 2. The CDR3 runs 15 residues. CDR3 nucleotide sequence: TGTGCCTGGAGTCCGACTAGCGGGGGGGAAGAGACCCAGTACTTC. Protein product: CAWSPTSGGEETQYF.

This clone was counted only a few times. The V call is TRBV6-1, the J call TRBJ1-6; no clear D gene. V was clipped by 3 bases and J by 7 bases, with 10 bases between them. Per germline, CDR1 MNHNS and CDR2 SASEGT. The CDR3 length is 14 residues. This CDR3 is CASSERTGNSPLHF. The CDR3 DNA follows: TGTGCCAGCAGTGAGAGAACGGGGAATTCACCCCTCCACTTT.

This sequence joins TRBV28 and TRBJ2-3, with D possibly being TRBD2 (6 bases). Trimming removed 3 bases at V and 2 bases at J, with 9 bases between. The CDR3 spans 14 residues. Germline CDR1 reads MDHEN; CDR2 reads SYDVKM. This CDR3 is CASSFAGITDTQYF. CDR3 sequence (DNA): TGTGCCAGCAGTTTTGCGGGGATCACAGATACGCAGTATTTT.

This chain joins TRBV28 and TRBJ1-1; D uncertain. Germline lookup yields CDR1 MDHEN and CDR2 SYDVKM. This CDR3 has 12 residues. Trimming left V 7 bases short and J 4 bases short, with 10 bases between. The CDR3 DNA reads TGTGCCAGCACCTTCGGTGGCACTGAAGCTTTCTTT. Protein product: CASTFGGTEAFF.

V gene TRBV19 combines with J gene TRBJ1-1; the D gene is possibly TRBD1 (5 bases). The CDR3 extends over 14 amino acids. Germline-derived CDR1 and CDR2 are LNHDA and SQIVND (reference sequence). V was clipped by 6 bases and J by 1 base, with 12 bases between them. DNA for the CDR3: TGTGCCAGTAGAGTGGACATTAGGAACACTGAAGCTTTCTTT. Protein sequence: CASRVDIRNTEAFF.

The chain joins TRBV7-2 to TRBJ2-7; a possible D gene is TRBD1 (5 bases). The germline V gene has CDR1 SGHTA and CDR2 FQGNSA. The CDR3 length is 14 residues. V lost 5 bases and J lost 7, with 18 bases in between. The CDR3 loop is CASSLGGARGEQYF. CDR3 bases: TGTGCCAGCAGCCTGGGTGGGGCACGCGGAGAGCAGTACTTC.

This sequence joins TRBV6-5 and TRBJ1-4, with D uncertain. V lost 6 bases and J lost 1, with 12 bases in between. The CDR3 has 15 amino acids. Per the germline V gene, CDR1 is MNHEY and CDR2 is SVGAGI. CDR3 region: CASSLTPGTNEKLFF. The CDR3 DNA is TGTGCCAGCAGCCTCACTCCGGGAACTAATGAAAAACTGTTTTTT.

This chain uses TRBV7-2 with TRBJ2-3; D might be TRBD2 (7 bases). The CDR3 has 16 residues. Per the germline V gene, CDR1 is SGHTA and CDR2 is FQGNSA. Trimming removed 5 bases from V and 4 bases from J, with 19 bases in between. Written as DNA, the CDR3 is TGTGCCAGCAGCCCCCTTTGGGGGGGGGCTGCAGATACGCAGTATTTT. Amino acid sequence: CASSPLWGGAADTQYF.